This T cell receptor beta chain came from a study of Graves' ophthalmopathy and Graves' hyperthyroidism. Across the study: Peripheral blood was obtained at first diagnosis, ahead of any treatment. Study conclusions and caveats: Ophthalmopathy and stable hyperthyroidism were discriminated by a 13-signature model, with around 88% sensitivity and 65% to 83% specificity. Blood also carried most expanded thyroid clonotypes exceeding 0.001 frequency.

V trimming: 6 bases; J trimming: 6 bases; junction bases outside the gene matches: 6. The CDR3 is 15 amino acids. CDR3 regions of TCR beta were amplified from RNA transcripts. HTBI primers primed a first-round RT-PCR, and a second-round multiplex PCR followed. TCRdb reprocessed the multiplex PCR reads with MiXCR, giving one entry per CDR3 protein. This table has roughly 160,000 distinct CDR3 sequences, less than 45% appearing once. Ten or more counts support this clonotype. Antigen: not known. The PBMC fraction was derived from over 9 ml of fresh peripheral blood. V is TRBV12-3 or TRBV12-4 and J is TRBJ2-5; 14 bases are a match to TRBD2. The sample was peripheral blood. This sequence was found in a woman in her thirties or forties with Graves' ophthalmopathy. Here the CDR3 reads CASSRTSGRLQTQYF. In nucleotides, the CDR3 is TGTGCCAGCAGCCGGACTAGCGGGAGGTTGCAGACCCAGTACTTC.